The present T cell receptor beta chain was sequenced within a study of CD8 T cells in ankylosing spondylitis. Broader study findings: Existing reports had already noted some motif variants in reactive arthritis synovial fluid and blood.

TCRdb ran MiXCR on the 5' RACE reads and lists one entry per CDR3 protein. This table holds 130,000 or so distinct CDR3 sequences, 7% found once. This clonotype showed up many times. Its antigen is as yet unknown. V lost 8 bases, J lost 5 bases, and 15 bases lay in between. CDR3 length: 12 residues. In germline, CDR1 is DFQATT, CDR2 SNEGSKA (reference sequence). Sequencing was performed on blood, either unsorted or a sorted T cell fraction (not recorded which). The V and J genes are TRBV20-1 and TRBJ1-2; perhaps TRBD1 as D (5 bases). The TCR sequence derives from a male donor with ankylosing spondylitis or in good health (not recorded which). DNA of the CDR3: TGCAGTTCCGGGGGAGATAATTATGGCTACACCTTC. Translation gives CSSGGDNYGYTF.